Shown below are 6 T cell receptor beta chains from a single sample sequenced in a study of T cells in Graves' hyperthyroidism and ophthalmopathy. From RNA transcripts, TCR beta CDR3 regions were amplified. Initially, a first-round RT-PCR of the TCR CDR3 employed the HTBI primer set. TCRdb analysed the multiplex PCR reads with MiXCR anew, one entry per CDR3 protein. The repertoire has 500,000 or so distinct CDR3 sequences, more than 15% of them found once; the top ten carry 15% to 20%. The source material was blood. These receptors were obtained from a woman in her late teens or twenties with Graves' ophthalmopathy.

This clonotype was seen many times. The chain is built from TRBV27 and TRBJ2-1; 10 bases match TRBD2. CDR3 size: 14 residues. CDR1 MNHEY and CDR2 SMNVEV come from the germline V gene (reference sequence). The V gene end was trimmed by 8 bases and the J gene end by 4 bases; junction bases not matched to a gene: 5. CDR3 residues: CASYGTSVYNEQFF. The CDR3 bases are TGTGCCAGCTACGGGACTAGCGTTTACAATGAGCAGTTCTTC.

This clonotype has more than one count but fewer than ten. J is TRBJ2-7 and V is TRBV7-3; D is perhaps TRBD2 (6 bases). CDR3 size: 15 residues. V lost 4 bases and J 2 bases, leaving 15 bases between the germline ends. Looked up from germline, CDR1 is SGHTA and CDR2 is FQGTGA. CDR3 coding DNA: TGTGCCAGCAGCTCTGGTAGCGGACCACCCTACGAGCAGTACTTC. It translates to CASSSGSGPPYEQYF.

There are a few counts of this clonotype. The chain has TRBV6-1 and TRBJ2-5; 9 bases fit TRBD1. CDR3 length: 15 amino acids. The germline gives CDR1 MNHNS, CDR2 SASEGT. V was pared by 4 bases and J by 2 bases, with 5 bases of the junction left unmatched. CDR3 protein: CASSVWTGAQETQYF. The CDR3 DNA sequence: TGTGCCAGCAGTGTATGGACAGGGGCTCAAGAGACCCAGTACTTC.

This clonotype has more than one count but fewer than ten. The CDR3 region has the DNA TGTGCCAGCAGTTTAAGTGCTAGCGGGAACACCGGGGAGCTGTTTTTT. Translation gives CASSLSASGNTGELFF. The rearrangement joins TRBV27 to TRBJ2-2; 7 bases map to TRBD2. V was pared by 2 bases and J by 1 base, with 4 bases of the junction left unmatched. This CDR3 has 16 residues. Per the germline V gene, CDR1 is MNHEY and CDR2 is SMNVEV (reference sequence).

This clonotype was seen only a few times. The V gene is TRBV9, the J gene TRBJ1-3, with D uncertain. Germline-derived CDR1 and CDR2 are SGDLS and YYNGEE. This CDR3 has 15 residues. The V end was cut by 0 bases, the J end by 0 bases, with 7 bases between. The CDR3 region has the DNA TGTGCCAGCAGCGTAGGTGGGAGCTCTGGAAACACCATATATTTT. Encoded protein: CASSVGGSSGNTIYF.

The V call is TRBV7-2, the J call TRBJ2-1, with 13 bases aligning to TRBD2. Germline V gives CDR1 SGHTA, CDR2 FQGNSA. The CDR3 sequence is 16 residues long. Trimming cost V 5 bases and J 7 bases; bases outside gene matches: 8. CDR3 amino acids: CASSRRTSGSQNEQFF. The DNA of the CDR3 is TGTGCCAGCAGCCGCCGGACTAGCGGGAGCCAAAATGAGCAGTTCTTC.